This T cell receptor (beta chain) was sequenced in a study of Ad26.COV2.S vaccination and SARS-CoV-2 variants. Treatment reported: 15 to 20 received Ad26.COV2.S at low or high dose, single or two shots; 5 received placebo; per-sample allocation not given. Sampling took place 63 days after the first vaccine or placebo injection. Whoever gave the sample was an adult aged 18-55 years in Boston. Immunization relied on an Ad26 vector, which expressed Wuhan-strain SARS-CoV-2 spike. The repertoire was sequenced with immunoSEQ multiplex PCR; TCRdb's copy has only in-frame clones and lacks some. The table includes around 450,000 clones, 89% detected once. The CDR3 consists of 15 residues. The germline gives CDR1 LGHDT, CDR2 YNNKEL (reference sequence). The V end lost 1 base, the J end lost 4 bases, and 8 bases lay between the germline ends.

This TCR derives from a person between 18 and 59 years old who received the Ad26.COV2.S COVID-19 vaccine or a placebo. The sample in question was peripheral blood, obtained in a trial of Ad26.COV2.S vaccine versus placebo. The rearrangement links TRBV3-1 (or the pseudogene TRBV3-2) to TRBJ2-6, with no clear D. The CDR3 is CASSQVFGGANVLTF. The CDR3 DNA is TGTGCCAGCAGCCAAGTTTTCGGAGGGGCCAACGTCCTGACTTTC.